One and the same sample provided the 23 T cell receptor beta chains below, sequenced in a study of T cells after yellow fever vaccination. TCRdb reanalysed the 5' RACE reads using MiXCR and keeps one entry per CDR3 protein. The sample holds about 550,000 distinct CDR3 sequences, roughly 19% seen once. This material consisted of PBMCs, taken 15 days after the yellow fever booster vaccination. The receptors originated from a man aged 30 to 45 who received the YFV17D yellow fever vaccine.

There are many counts of this clonotype. This chain's CDR3 is CASTSTDTQYF. The CDR3 coding sequence is TGTGCCAGCACCAGCACAGATACGCAGTATTTT. The gene calls are TRBV6-5 and TRBJ2-3, with D unclear. This CDR3 spans 11 amino acids. Trimming left V 7 bases short and J 0 bases short, with 2 bases between. Germline V lookup: CDR1 MNHEY, CDR2 SVGAGI.

The chain recombines TRBV29-1 with TRBJ2-2; 7 bases map to TRBD1. This CDR3 spans 16 amino acids. The germline CDR1 and CDR2 sequences are SQVTM and ANQGSEA. V lost 1 base to trimming and J lost 2 bases; unmatched junction nucleotides: 7. CDR3 loop: CSVEGRDRANTGELFF. The CDR3 nucleotides are TGCAGCGTTGAAGGCCGGGACAGAGCTAACACCGGGGAGCTGTTTTTT.

In this sample, this clonotype turned up a few times. This chain joins TRBV30 and TRBJ2-2; D not certain. The CDR3 length is 12 residues. Germline CDR1 GTSNPN, CDR2 SVGIG (reference sequence). Trimming left V 0 bases short and J 6 bases short, with 5 bases between. CDR3 bases: TGTGCCTGGAGTGTACTCCCCGGGGAGCTGTTTTTT. Amino acid sequence: CAWSVLPGELFF.

This chain connects TRBV3-1 to TRBJ1-4; D not certain. Germline CDR1 reads LGHDT; CDR2 reads YNNKEL (reference sequence). The CDR3 covers 17 residues. The V gene lost 1 base and the J gene lost 8 bases, with 20 bases spanning the gap. Written as DNA, the CDR3 is TGTGCCAGCAGCCAAGGGGCCTCGACTCAAGGGTCGGAAAAACTGTTTTTT. Translating it yields CASSQGASTQGSEKLFF.

This clonotype has more than one count but fewer than ten. V usage is TRBV12-3 or TRBV12-4 and J usage is TRBJ1-4; D perhaps matches TRBD1 (6 bases). The V gene lost 6 bases and the J gene lost 3 bases, with 14 bases spanning the gap. The CDR3 is made up of 15 amino acids. CDR3 residues: CASSNREIANEKLFF. The DNA for the CDR3 is TGTGCCAGCAGCAACAGGGAAATCGCTAATGAAAAACTGTTTTTT.

The V and J genes are TRBV6-1 and TRBJ1-2, with D possibly matching TRBD1 (6 bases). Trimming took off 10 bases at V and 4 bases at J, with 13 bases between the two ends. Germline-derived CDR1 and CDR2 are MNHNS and SASEGT. The CDR3 spans 12 residues. The DNA of the CDR3 is TGTGCCATCAGGGGAGGGGCCTATGGCTACACCTTC. Its translation: CAIRGGAYGYTF.

The chain links TRBV7-2 to TRBJ2-3; D remains unclear. From germline, CDR1 is SGHTA and CDR2 FQGNSA. V lost 10 bases and J 4 bases, leaving 9 bases between the germline ends. The CDR3 extends over 11 amino acids. The CDR3 bases are TGTGCCAAATGGTCCCCAGATACGCAGTATTTT. This codes for CAKWSPDTQYF. Full variable domain (remainder filled in from reference TRBV7-2 and TRBJ2-3): GAGVSQSPSNKVTEKGKDVELRCDPISGHTALYWYRQSLGQGLEFLIYFQGNSAPDKSGLPSDRFSAERTGGSVSTLTIQRTQQEDSAVYLCAKWSPDTQYFGPGTRLTVL.

The chain combines TRBV29-1 with TRBJ1-5; 9 bases align to TRBD1. This CDR3 comprises 14 residues. Germline V gene lookup returns CDR1 SQVTM and CDR2 ANQGSEA. The trim removed 4 bases at V and 7 bases at J, leaving 8 bases unmatched. The CDR3 sequence: CSVGDRVSGQPQHF. CDR3 bases: TGCAGCGTTGGGGACAGGGTGTCTGGGCAGCCCCAGCATTTT.

This clonotype was picked up one time. This chain joins TRBV7-9 and TRBJ2-1, with 8 bases aligning to TRBD2. The CDR3 is made up of 16 amino acids. V trimming: 1 base; J trimming: 3 bases; junction bases outside the gene matches: 5. The V gene's germline CDR1 is SEHNR and CDR2 FQNEAQ (reference sequence). CDR3 nucleotide sequence: TGTGCCAGCAGCTTAGACATAGCGGGATTCTACAATGAGCAGTTCTTC. Translation: CASSLDIAGFYNEQFF.

The chain employs TRBV9 and TRBJ2-3; 7 positions agree with TRBD1. The V gene's germline CDR1 is SGDLS and CDR2 YYNGEE. Trimming took 4 bases from V and 1 from J; bases not matched to a gene: 3. The CDR3 spans 14 residues. The CDR3 nucleotides are TGTGCCAGCAGCCCGACAGGGCGCACAGATACGCAGTATTTT. This gives the protein CASSPTGRTDTQYF.

V and J are TRBV5-6 and TRBJ2-2; 7 nucleotides align to TRBD2. CDR3 size: 17 residues. V shed 0 bases, J shed 8 bases, and the junction held 13 bases outside the gene matches. Germline CDR1 and CDR2: SGHDT and YYEEEE. The CDR3 bases are TGTGCCAGCAGCTTGGTCGGGCGGGAGCCGAAGACAGGGGAGCTGTTTTTT. Translation gives CASSLVGREPKTGELFF.

CDR3 residues: CSARDAGDLNTEAFF. In DNA form, the CDR3 reads TGCAGTGCTAGAGATGCAGGGGACTTGAACACTGAAGCTTTCTTT. The rearrangement links TRBV20-1 to TRBJ1-1, with D perhaps matching TRBD1 (6 bases). The length of the CDR3 is 15 residues. Trimming left V 0 bases short and J 0 bases short, with 11 bases between. Germline V gene data show CDR1 as DFQATT and CDR2 as SNEGSKA (reference sequence).

The V gene is TRBV18, the J gene TRBJ2-5; D uncertain. The CDR3 runs to 14 residues. The V end was cut by 0 bases, the J end by 6 bases, with 11 bases between. Germline V CDR1 and CDR2: KGHSH, LQKENI. The CDR3: CASSPPASLQTQYF. CDR3 bases: TGTGCCAGCTCACCACCGGCTTCTCTACAGACCCAGTACTTC.

The chain links TRBV7-3 to TRBJ2-2; no definite D call. This CDR3 has 15 amino acids. Germline lookup yields CDR1 SGHTA and CDR2 FQGTGA. Trimming left V 1 base short and J 1 base short, with 7 bases between. CDR3 coding DNA: TGTGCCAGCAGCTTAATAGCTGGGAACACCGGGGAGCTGTTTTTT. The encoded protein is CASSLIAGNTGELFF.

The V gene is TRBV7-2, the J gene TRBJ2-3; D not certain. Germline CDR1 SGHTA, CDR2 FQGNSA. This CDR3 is built from 14 residues. V was cut by 1 base and J by 4 bases, with 9 bases left in between. The CDR3 bases are TGTGCCAGCAGCTTAGGATCTTGGGCAGATACGCAGTATTTT. Encoded protein: CASSLGSWADTQYF.

This chain uses TRBV12-3 or TRBV12-4 with TRBJ2-7, with D tentatively TRBD1 or TRBD2 (5 bases each). V was trimmed by 6 bases and J by 2 bases, leaving 11 bases between them. CDR3 length: 13 amino acids. The DNA of the CDR3 is TGTGCCAGCAGGGCCGGGACGACCTACGAGCAGTACTTC. Its translation is CASRAGTTYEQYF.

The chain carries TRBV4-3 and TRBJ2-5, with TRBD2 as a possible D gene (6 bases). The CDR3 runs to 15 residues. Trimming left V 4 bases short and J 0 bases short, with 12 bases between. Germline V gives CDR1 LGHNA, CDR2 YSLEER. CDR3 bases: TGCGCCAGCAGCCGCTGGGGGGAGTACCAAGAGACCCAGTACTTC. Its translation: CASSRWGEYQETQYF.

V is TRBV10-3 and J is TRBJ1-5, with no clear D. V lost 1 base and J 0 bases, leaving 7 bases between the germline ends. CDR3 length: 15 amino acids. CDR1 is ENHRY and CDR2 is SYGVKD in the germline V gene. In DNA, the CDR3 is TGTGCCATCAGTGAGTGGAGCTATAGCAATCAGCCCCAGCATTTT. Residues: CAISEWSYSNQPQHF.

The CDR3 coding sequence is TGCAGTACCAGCGCAGCTTTAGGAACCCAGTACTTC. It is translated as CSTSAALGTQYF. The chain uses TRBV20-1 and TRBJ2-5; D call uncertain. This CDR3 is 12 amino acids long. V was clipped by 8 bases and J by 8 bases, with 18 bases between them. Germline CDR1 reads DFQATT; CDR2 reads SNEGSKA (reference sequence).

This clonotype has just a few counts. CDR3 loop: CSARGISNRGGSSYNEQFF. In DNA, the CDR3 is TGCAGTGCTAGAGGTATTTCCAACCGGGGCGGGAGCTCCTACAATGAGCAGTTCTTC. The chain joins TRBV20-1 to TRBJ2-1; 7 bases line up with TRBD2. The CDR3 extends over 19 amino acids. Germline V gene sequence: CDR1 DFQATT, CDR2 SNEGSKA (reference sequence). V lost 1 base to trimming and J lost 0 bases; unmatched junction nucleotides: 15.

The sample holds a few counts of this clonotype. CDR3 in amino acids: CASSNDRAVADGYTF. CDR3 DNA sequence: TGCGCCAGCAGCAACGACAGGGCAGTGGCGGATGGCTACACCTTC. This chain joins TRBV5-1 and TRBJ1-2, with 7 bases lining up with TRBD1. The J segment lost 6 bases and the V segment lost 4 bases, leaving 12 bases of the junction unmatched. The CDR3 contains 15 residues. Germline V gene sequence: CDR1 SGHRS, CDR2 YFSETQ.

This clonotype was counted only a few times. The chain has TRBV7-9 and TRBJ1-1; D is unresolved. Trimming took 3 bases from V and 0 from J, leaving 5 bases between them. The CDR3 covers 13 residues. Germline V lookup: CDR1 SEHNR, CDR2 FQNEAQ (reference sequence). CDR3 DNA: TGTGCCAGCAGCTTGATGGTGAACACTGAAGCTTTCTTT. The encoded protein is CASSLMVNTEAFF.

CDR3 DNA: TGTGCCAGCAGTTTACTAGCGGGAGTACTAAATGAGCAGTTCTTC. This encodes CASSLLAGVLNEQFF. The chain combines TRBV12-3 or TRBV12-4 with TRBJ2-1; 10 nucleotides align to TRBD2. The CDR3 sequence is 15 residues long. V lost 2 bases, J lost 7 bases, and 5 bases stayed unmatched.